This T cell receptor beta chain was recovered during a study of CD8+ T cells in alopecia areata. Study-wide results and caveats: Sequencing of scalp samples also captures resident alphabeta T cells of normal skin. For lesional scalp, especially alopecia totalis/universalis, clonality was higher than in normal scalp.

Concerning this clone itself: Its antigen is undetermined.

The sequencing template was cDNA reverse transcribed from extracted RNA. TCRdb's table, derived via immunoSEQ multiplex PCR, lists solely in-frame clones and lacks some. The sample shows 100,000 to 150,000 clones, more than 40% of them seen only once. The V gene's germline CDR1 is SGHRS and CDR2 YFSETQ. CDR3 length: 13 amino acids. V was clipped by 2 bases and J by 0 bases, with 6 bases between them. The chain employs TRBV5-1 and TRBJ2-7; D perhaps matches TRBD2 (5 bases). This specimen consisted of CD8+ T cells sorted from blood, obtained at week 0. The TCR comes from a human donor with alopecia areata. CDR3 DNA: TGCGCCAGCAGCTTTAGCGTCTCCTACGAGCAGTACTTC. Protein sequence: CASSFSVSYEQYF.